These 13 T cell receptor beta chains share one sample of origin, sequenced in a study of T cell clonality in common variable immunodeficiency. The study's findings and limits: Common variable immunodeficiency TCR beta sequences reportedly had fewer deletions and N-nucleotide insertions.

Some clones are missing from TCRdb's copy, which holds only in-frame ones; the method was immunoSEQ multiplex PCR. The specimen gives 23,000 or so clones without singletons; the ten biggest hold approximately 8.9%. These receptors have no known antigen. Sequences were obtained from peripheral blood mononuclear cells. These receptors came from a human donor with common variable immunodeficiency.

This clone was observed many times. The read falls 3 residues short of the CDR3 end, and the missing part is taken from the germline J gene. This chain connects TRBV7-2 to TRBJ1-2; D call uncertain. Per the germline V gene, CDR1 is SGHTA and CDR2 is FQGNSA. The CDR3 contains 13 residues. The sequenced CDR3 bases are TGTGCCAGCAGCCTCTCTACCCCGGGGGGC. This gives the protein CASSLSTPGG. The CDR3, in full, reads CASSLSTPGGYTF.

In this sample, this clone turned up a few times. The CDR3 is cut off 3 residues early in the read; its end comes from the germline J gene. This chain links TRBV19 with TRBJ2-1, with TRBD2 identical over 9 bases. Germline lookup yields CDR1 LNHDA and CDR2 SQIVND (reference sequence). J was trimmed by 8 bases and V by 7 bases; bases with no gene match: 9. The CDR3 contains 14 residues. The CDR3 DNA, read in part, is TGTGCCAGTACCAAGGGACTAGCTGGCGATGAG. It yields the protein CASTKGLAGDE. The entire CDR3 reads CASTKGLAGDEQFF.

This clone was counted between two and nine times. CDR3 in amino acids: CSARTGSNQPQHF. Partial CDR3 DNA: TGCAGTGCTAGGACAGGAAGCAATCAGCCC. The chain has TRBV20-1 and TRBJ1-5, with D tentatively TRBD1 (6 bases). The CDR3 goes on 3 residues after the read ends, and that part is filled in from the germline J gene. CDR1 DFQATT and CDR2 SNEGSKA come from the germline V gene (reference sequence). Trimming stripped 3 bases from V and 1 base from J, with 7 bases between. The CDR3 covers 13 residues.

This clone appeared many times. Read sequence stops 3 residues before the CDR3 end, and the germline J gene provides the missing end. This chain uses TRBV19 with TRBJ2-5, with TRBD2 matching 13 bases. Per the germline V gene, CDR1 is LNHDA and CDR2 is SQIVND (reference sequence). This CDR3 has 15 residues. Germline trimming cut 6 bases from V and 4 bases from J; bases unmatched to any gene: 5. The part of the CDR3 DNA that was read is TGTGCCAGTAGCACTAGCGGGAGGGCCTTAGAGACC. As protein: CASSTSGRALET. The full CDR3 is CASSTSGRALETQYF.

Concerning this clone itself: The read ends 3 residues before the CDR3 terminus; that terminus is restored from the germline J gene. The chain joins TRBV7-9 to TRBJ2-2, with TRBD2 as a possible D gene (6 bases). This CDR3 has 13 residues. Germline V gives CDR1 SEHNR, CDR2 FQNEAQ (reference sequence). The V end was cut by 11 bases, the J end by 4 bases, with 14 bases between. The CDR3 loop is CASQRGGTGELFF. CDR3 DNA (partial): TGTGCCTCCCAAAGGGGAGGCACCGGGGAG.

This clone has more than one count but fewer than ten. The sequenced fragment ends 3 residues before the CDR3 boundary, so the rest is inferred from the germline J gene. The genes are TRBV6-2 or TRBV6-3 and TRBJ2-1, with D tentatively TRBD2 (6 bases). V was clipped by 5 bases and J by 2 bases, with 13 bases between them. Germline V lookup: CDR1 MNHEY, CDR2 SVGEGT. The CDR3 totals 15 residues. CDR3 region: CASSRSGPPYNEQFF. CDR3 bases read: TGTGCCAGCAGTCGTAGCGGTCCTCCCTACAATGAG.

This clone was counted a few times. Read sequence stops 3 residues before the CDR3 end, and the germline J gene provides the missing end. The chain couples TRBV19 to TRBJ1-1; D gene ambiguous. Trimming left V 11 bases short and J 4 bases short, with 11 bases between. The CDR3 totals 11 residues. The germline V gene has CDR1 LNHDA and CDR2 SQIVND (reference sequence). The CDR3 region is CAARLGTEAFF. CDR3 bases read: TGTGCCGCGCGGTTGGGCACTGAA.

This clone was observed a handful of times. At one end, the junction sequence differs from germline, possibly due to a read error. The sequenced fragment ends 3 residues before the CDR3 boundary, so the rest is inferred from the germline J gene. The chain is built from TRBV19 and TRBJ2-3; 7 bases align to TRBD1. Germline CDR1 is LNHDA and CDR2 is SQIVND (reference sequence). This CDR3 is built from 13 residues. CDR3 loop: CAAGHRGTDTQYF. Incomplete CDR3 DNA: TGTGCCGCAGGGCACAGGGGCACGGATACG.

This clone was counted a few times. With the read ending 3 residues before the CDR3 end, the germline J gene is used to fill in that end. J is TRBJ2-2 and V is TRBV19; D gene unclear. Looked up from germline, CDR1 is LNHDA and CDR2 is SQIVND (reference sequence). Trimming took 6 bases from V and 0 from J, leaving 11 bases between them. The CDR3 spans 15 residues. The chain's CDR3 is CASSRWASNTGELFF. The CDR3 bases that were read are TGTGCCAGTAGCAGGTGGGCCTCGAACACCGGGGAG.

This clone was detected a few times. The read halts 3 residues ahead of the CDR3 end, with the missing end drawn from the germline J gene. Within the sample, other DNA sequences also encode this same CDR3. V is TRBV18 and J is TRBJ1-4; 7 bases fit TRBD1. Germline V gives CDR1 KGHSH, CDR2 LQKENI. This CDR3 is 13 amino acids long. Unmatched junction bases numbered 3, after V lost 5 bases and J lost 6 bases. The covered CDR3 bases are TGTGCCAGCTCAGAGGGGGCGGATGAAAAA. Its protein product is CASSEGADEK. The CDR3 in full is CASSEGADEKLFF.

This clone was seen a few times. The read ends 3 residues shy of where the CDR3 ends; the end is completed using the germline J gene. V usage is TRBV13 and J usage is TRBJ1-2, with D unresolved. The CDR3 runs to 13 residues. Germline V gene data show CDR1 as PRHDT and CDR2 as FYEKMQ (reference sequence). Trimming left V 2 bases short and J 3 bases short, with 7 bases between. This chain's CDR3 is CASSLNGDYGYTF. Partial CDR3 DNA: TGTGCCAGCAGCTTAAACGGGGACTATGGC.

The sample holds many counts of this clone. The read terminates 3 residues before the CDR3 end, so the remaining end is supplied by the germline J gene. V usage is TRBV18 and J usage is TRBJ2-1; 13 bases are shared with TRBD2. Germline CDR1 is KGHSH and CDR2 is LQKENI. The CDR3 is made up of 16 amino acids. Trimming at V came to 0 bases and at J to 6 bases, leaving 2 bases not matched to a gene. CDR3 DNA, as far as it was read: TGTGCCAGCTCACCACCACTAGCGGGGGGGCCCAATGAG. The encoded protein is CASSPPLAGGPNE. The whole CDR3 protein reads CASSPPLAGGPNEQFF.

This clone has at least ten counts. The read terminates 3 residues ahead of where the CDR3 ends, so the germline J gene completes it. The rearrangement uses TRBV29-1 and TRBJ2-3; TRBD2 might be the D (5 bases). Trimming removed 7 bases from V and 7 bases from J, with 21 bases in between. This CDR3 contains 14 residues. CDR1 is SQVTM and CDR2 is ANQGSEA in the germline V gene. Partial CDR3 DNA: TGCAGCGCCCGCGGGTTCGGGGATAGGAATACG. It encodes CSARGFGDRNT. The full CDR3 sequence reads CSARGFGDRNTQYF.